These 20 T cell receptor beta chains were all obtained from the same sample, sequenced in a study of blood T cell repertoires in COVID-19. The table came from immunoSEQ multiplex PCR; TCRdb's copy has only in-frame clones and leaves some out. The sample lists hundreds of thousands of clones, just over 85% occurring once. The specimen sequenced was peripheral blood. These receptors were taken from a young woman with active or convalescent COVID-19.

The chain is built from TRBV6-1 and TRBJ1-2; D ambiguous. Germline V gene data show CDR1 as MNHNS and CDR2 as SASEGT. With 1 base removed from V and 8 bases from J, the gap between germline ends came to 17 bases. The CDR3 is 15 residues long. The chain's CDR3 is CASSEGVNLPEGYTF. CDR3 coding DNA: TGTGCCAGCAGTGAAGGTGTCAACTTACCTGAGGGCTACACCTTC.

The J gene is TRBJ2-5, the V gene TRBV5-1, with D perhaps matching TRBD1 (5 bases). The germline V and J ends were trimmed by 0 bases and 1 base, with 16 bases remaining between them. The CDR3 length is 17 residues. Germline V lookup: CDR1 SGHRS, CDR2 YFSETQ. The CDR3 nucleotides are TGCGCCAGCAGCTTGGCCTTCTTTCCGGACACCCAAGAGACCCAGTACTTC. Amino acid sequence: CASSLAFFPDTQETQYF. Full variable domain (missing parts from reference TRBV5-1 and TRBJ2-5): KAGVTQTPRYLIKTRGQQVTLSCSPISGHRSVSWYQQTPGQGLQFLFEYFSETQRNKGNFPGRFSGRQFSNSRSEMNVSTLELGDSALYLCASSLAFFPDTQETQYFGPGTRLLVL.

The chain uses TRBV4-1 and TRBJ1-2; D call uncertain. CDR1 and CDR2 from the germline V gene are MGHRA and YSYEKL. The CDR3 spans 14 residues. V lost 4 bases to trimming and J lost 4 bases, with 13 bases between them. This chain's CDR3 is CASSPLSTGYGYTF. DNA for the CDR3: TGCGCCAGCAGCCCGCTTTCGACTGGCTATGGCTACACCTTC.

In DNA, the CDR3 is TGCGCCAGCACCCGGGGGGCGAATATGAACACTGAAGCTTTCTTT. It is translated as CASTRGANMNTEAFF. V is TRBV5-1 and J is TRBJ1-1; tentative D call: TRBD1 (6 bases). The CDR3 runs 15 residues. Germline loops: CDR1 SGHRS, CDR2 YFSETQ. V lost 6 bases and J 0 bases, leaving 15 bases between the germline ends.

This chain connects TRBV5-1 to TRBJ2-2; the D gene is possibly TRBD1 (6 bases). The V gene's germline CDR1 is SGHRS and CDR2 YFSETQ. CDR3 length: 14 amino acids. V lost 4 bases and J 5 bases, leaving 12 bases between the germline ends. The CDR3 DNA follows: TGCGCCAGCAGCAGTGTCCAGGGGACCGGGGAGCTGTTTTTT. It encodes CASSSVQGTGELFF.

This clone was counted between two and nine times. V is TRBV25-1 and J is TRBJ2-7, with 7 bases aligning to TRBD1. The V gene end was trimmed by 10 bases and the J gene end by 2 bases; junction bases not matched to a gene: 5. The V gene's germline CDR1 is MGHDK and CDR2 SYGVNS. The CDR3 is 12 amino acids. The CDR3: CAIPTGTYEQYF. DNA of the CDR3: TGTGCCATCCCGACAGGGACCTACGAGCAGTACTTC.

This clone occurred a few times. This sequence joins TRBV7-2 and TRBJ1-1; unclear D gene. CDR1 and CDR2 (germline): SGHTA, FQGNSA. The CDR3 length is 13 residues. V lost 4 bases to trimming and J lost 7 bases, with 13 bases between them. The DNA for the CDR3 is TGTGCCAGCAGCTCTGCAATGGGAGGTGAAGCTTTCTTT. Translation gives CASSSAMGGEAFF.

The genes are TRBV2 and TRBJ2-1, with TRBD2 matching over 12 bases. The V segment lost 7 bases and the J segment 7 bases; nucleotides outside the gene matches: 8. The germline V gene encodes CDR1 SNHLY and CDR2 FYNNEI. There are 15 residues in the CDR3. This CDR3 reads CASKLTSGGRNEQFF. CDR3 in DNA: TGTGCCAGCAAACTTACTAGCGGGGGGAGGAATGAGCAGTTCTTC.

The chain employs TRBV5-4 and TRBJ1-2, with D maybe TRBD1 (6 bases). CDR1 SGHNT and CDR2 YYREEE come from the germline V gene (reference sequence). CDR3 size: 14 residues. Trimming cost V 3 bases and J 4 bases, with 13 bases left between them. The CDR3 DNA follows: TGTGCCAGCAGCTGGGACGGCAGGGGCTATGGCTACACCTTC. As protein: CASSWDGRGYGYTF.

The chain employs TRBV4-1 and TRBJ1-2; the match to TRBD1 covers 10 bases. The germline V gene has CDR1 MGHRA and CDR2 YSYEKL. There are 16 residues in the CDR3. V lost 3 bases and J lost 2; bases outside the gene matches: 6. DNA of the CDR3: TGCGCCAGCAGCCATCCAAAGACAGGGGGCAACTATGGCTACACCTTC. Encoded protein: CASSHPKTGGNYGYTF.

This sequence joins TRBV5-4 and TRBJ1-4; possibly TRBD1 for D (6 bases). Germline CDR1 reads SGHNT; CDR2 reads YYREEE (reference sequence). V lost 4 bases, J lost 1 base, and 11 bases lay in between. The CDR3 runs 15 residues. CDR3 loop: CASSIQGLTNEKLFF. CDR3 DNA sequence: TGTGCCAGCAGCATTCAGGGGCTAACTAATGAAAAACTGTTTTTT.

The rearrangement links TRBV5-6 to TRBJ2-5; 9 bases are shared with TRBD2. Trimming at V came to 6 bases and at J to 1 base, leaving 1 base not matched to a gene. Germline V gene sequence: CDR1 SGHDT, CDR2 YYEEEE. This CDR3 is 13 amino acids long. The CDR3 DNA sequence: TGTGCCAGCATGCGGGAGGGCCAAGAGACCCAGTACTTC. Translation: CASMREGQETQYF.

This sequence joins TRBV4-1 and TRBJ2-1, with 9 bases aligning to TRBD2. In germline, CDR1 is MGHRA, CDR2 YSYEKL. The CDR3 totals 16 residues. The V segment lost 3 bases and the J segment 5 bases; nucleotides outside the gene matches: 8. The CDR3 sequence: CASSQIRLAGNNEQFF. In nucleotides, the CDR3 is TGCGCCAGCAGCCAGATACGCCTAGCGGGAAACAATGAGCAGTTCTTC.

The chain couples TRBV3-1 (or the pseudogene TRBV3-2) to TRBJ2-7; possibly TRBD1 for D (5 bases). The germline V gene has CDR1 LGHDT and CDR2 YNNKEL (reference sequence). The germline V and J ends were trimmed by 4 bases and 0 bases, with 10 bases remaining between them. The CDR3 consists of 14 residues. In nucleotides, the CDR3 is TGTGCCAGCAGCCCCAGACAGAGCTCCTACGAGCAGTACTTC. Encoded protein: CASSPRQSSYEQYF.

The rearrangement joins TRBV2 to TRBJ2-7; 8 positions match TRBD2. The CDR3 has 17 amino acids. Per germline, CDR1 SNHLY and CDR2 FYNNEI. Trimming removed 6 bases from V and 6 bases from J; junction bases left unmatched: 19. The CDR3 region is CASRSPQSGSRPTEQYF. DNA for the CDR3: TGTGCCAGCAGGTCTCCCCAGAGCGGGAGTCGTCCTACCGAGCAGTACTTC.

The V call is TRBV9, the J call TRBJ1-2, with a weak D call TRBD1 (6 bases). V lost 3 bases to trimming and J lost 8 bases, with 17 bases between them. Germline assignment: CDR1 SGDLS and CDR2 YYNGEE. CDR3 size: 14 residues. This chain's CDR3 is CASSAEQGLGGYTF. In DNA, the CDR3 is TGTGCCAGCAGCGCGGAACAGGGTTTAGGAGGCTACACCTTC.

This clone occurred a few times. The chain carries TRBV29-1 and TRBJ1-1; TRBD1 aligns across 7 bases. This CDR3 comprises 13 residues. Germline V gene data show CDR1 as SQVTM and CDR2 as ANQGSEA. The V and J ends lost 7 bases and 4 bases, in that order; junction bases with no gene match: 9. The CDR3 reads CSGRQGLATEAFF. The CDR3 nucleotides read TGCAGCGGAAGACAGGGCTTAGCCACTGAAGCTTTCTTT.

The chain couples TRBV5-4 to TRBJ1-2; maybe TRBD1 (6 bases). Trimming removed 4 bases at V and 9 bases at J, with 31 bases between. Germline values: CDR1 SGHNT, CDR2 YYREEE (reference sequence). This CDR3 spans 18 amino acids. The CDR3 region is CASSPGGAGVAPGYRYTF. The CDR3 DNA sequence: TGTGCCAGCAGCCCCGGGGGGGCAGGGGTGGCTCCGGGATACCGCTACACCTTC.

This rearrangement joins TRBV5-5 to TRBJ2-1, with 11 bases identical to TRBD2. The CDR3 totals 17 residues. The trim removed 2 bases at V and 1 base at J, leaving 5 bases unmatched. Germline loops: CDR1 SGHKS, CDR2 YYEKEE (reference sequence). CDR3 residues: CASSLFGTSGSYNEQFF. The CDR3 bases are TGTGCCAGCAGCTTATTTGGGACTAGCGGATCCTACAATGAGCAGTTCTTC.

The rearrangement uses TRBV6-5 and TRBJ2-7; TRBD2 is a possible D gene (6 bases). Trimming stripped 0 bases from V and 4 bases from J, with 13 bases between. The CDR3 contains 15 residues. Per germline, CDR1 MNHEY and CDR2 SVGAGI. The CDR3 coding sequence is TGTGCCAGCAGTTACTCAACCGGGAGATTATACGAGCAGTACTTC. Its protein is CASSYSTGRLYEQYF.